Each of the 29 T cell receptor beta chains below was sequenced from the same sample in a study of PD-1 blockade in classical Hodgkin lymphoma. Described time point: cycle 4 day 1 (C4D1), after 6 weeks of nivolumab. Every patient relapsed after autologous stem cell transplantation, and brentuximab vedotin exposure varied. The assay was immunoSEQ multiplex PCR, and TCRdb's table has in-frame clones only and misses some. The table shows some 90,000 clones, with under 85% occurring only once. The sequencing here drew on peripheral blood mononuclear cells (PBMCs), taken before the fourth cycle of nivolumab. These TCRs come from a human donor with classical Hodgkin lymphoma.

The chain carries TRBV7-9 and TRBJ1-1; no reliable D call. This CDR3 is built from 12 residues. Trimming pared 1 base from V and 5 bases from J, leaving 5 bases between. CDR1 and CDR2 (germline): SEHNR, FQNEAQ (reference sequence). The CDR3 reads CASSLGWTEAFF. DNA of the CDR3: TGTGCCAGCAGCTTAGGCTGGACTGAAGCTTTCTTT.

The chain couples TRBV5-4 to TRBJ2-1; possible D gene TRBD2, 5 bases. V lost 4 bases, J lost 9 bases, and 14 bases lay in between. The germline V gene has CDR1 SGHNT and CDR2 YYREEE (reference sequence). The CDR3 extends over 13 amino acids. The CDR3 is CASSTESEGEQFF. As DNA, the CDR3 is TGTGCCAGCAGCACGGAGAGTGAGGGTGAGCAGTTCTTC.

The rearrangement joins TRBV28 to TRBJ2-1; D is unresolved. CDR1 and CDR2 (germline): MDHEN, SYDVKM. V gave up 5 bases and J gave up 13 bases, with 12 bases separating them. There are 11 residues in the CDR3. CDR3 protein: CASSLNGPQFF. Here the CDR3 DNA reads TGTGCCAGCAGTCTGAACGGTCCACAGTTCTTC.

CDR3 amino acids: CASSQSDEQYF. DNA of the CDR3: TGTGCCAGCAGCCAGTCGGACGAGCAGTACTTC. This rearrangement joins TRBV5-6 to TRBJ2-7, with D unresolved. Trimming shortened V by 4 bases and J by 5 bases, and 7 bases separated the two germline ends. This CDR3 has 11 amino acids. Germline assignment: CDR1 SGHDT and CDR2 YYEEEE. The entire variable domain, with the rest obtained from reference TRBV5-6 and TRBJ2-7, is as follows: DAGVTQSPTHLIKTRGQQVTLRCSPKSGHDTVSWYQQALGQGPQFIFQYYEEEERQRGNFPDRFSGHQFPNYSSELNVNALLLGDSALYLCASSQSDEQYFGPGTRLTVT.

This clone was recorded only once. The chain is built from TRBV18 and TRBJ1-1, with D possibly matching TRBD1 (6 bases). The CDR3 is made up of 13 amino acids. V was cut by 5 bases and J by 1 base, with 8 bases left in between. The germline gives CDR1 KGHSH, CDR2 LQKENI. The CDR3 loop is CASSSQGNTEAFF. The CDR3 DNA is TGTGCCAGCTCATCACAGGGGAACACTGAAGCTTTCTTT.

The chain employs TRBV9 and TRBJ2-1, with D maybe TRBD2 (6 bases). In germline, CDR1 is SGDLS, CDR2 YYNGEE. The CDR3 is made up of 14 amino acids. Deletions cut 0 bases from V and 7 bases from J, with 11 bases between. The chain's CDR3 is CASSVGGLNNEQFF. CDR3 DNA: TGTGCCAGCAGCGTAGGGGGACTCAATAATGAGCAGTTCTTC. The complete variable domain, with remaining parts taken from reference TRBV9 and TRBJ2-1, reads DSGVTQTPKHLITATGQRVTLRCSPRSGDLSVYWYQQSLDQGLQFLIQYYNGEERAKGNILERFSAQQFPDLHSELNLSSLELGDSALYFCASSVGGLNNEQFFGPGTRLTVL.

V is TRBV5-6 and J is TRBJ1-5; TRBD1 aligns across 10 bases. The V segment lost 4 bases and the J segment 3 bases; nucleotides outside the gene matches: 10. CDR1 and CDR2 from the germline V gene are SGHDT and YYEEEE. This CDR3 has 17 amino acids. This CDR3 is CASSTRTGGFDNQPQHF. CDR3 sequence (DNA): TGTGCCAGCAGCACTCGGACAGGGGGGTTTGACAATCAGCCCCAGCATTTT. The entire variable domain, with the rest obtained from reference TRBV5-6 and TRBJ1-5, is as follows: DAGVTQSPTHLIKTRGQQVTLRCSPKSGHDTVSWYQQALGQGPQFIFQYYEEEERQRGNFPDRFSGHQFPNYSSELNVNALLLGDSALYLCASSTRTGGFDNQPQHFGDGTRLSIL.

Only a few counts were recorded for this clone. V and J are TRBV5-4 and TRBJ2-7; TRBD2 aligns across 15 bases. Germline CDR1 is SGHNT and CDR2 is YYREEE (reference sequence). This CDR3 has 17 amino acids. V shed 4 bases, J shed 1 base, and the junction held 6 bases outside the gene matches. The CDR3 spells CASSPGLAGGSSYEQYF. Here the CDR3 DNA reads TGTGCCAGCAGCCCAGGACTAGCGGGAGGGAGTTCCTACGAGCAGTACTTC. The full variable domain, completed using reference TRBV5-4 and TRBJ2-7, is ETGVTQSPTHLIKTRGQQVTLRCSSQSGHNTVSWYQQALGQGPQFIFQYYREEENGRGNFPPRFSGLQFPNYSSELNVNALELDDSALYLCASSPGLAGGSSYEQYFGPGTRLTVT.

The chain links TRBV5-1 to TRBJ2-5; the D is unclear. The CDR3 has 13 amino acids. The germline V gene encodes CDR1 SGHRS and CDR2 YFSETQ. V was cut by 0 bases and J by 5 bases, with 8 bases left in between. This CDR3 is CASSLVGDETQYF. DNA for the CDR3: TGCGCCAGCAGCTTGGTGGGCGATGAGACCCAGTACTTC. Full variable domain (rest looked up from reference TRBV5-1 and TRBJ2-5): KAGVTQTPRYLIKTRGQQVTLSCSPISGHRSVSWYQQTPGQGLQFLFEYFSETQRNKGNFPGRFSGRQFSNSRSEMNVSTLELGDSALYLCASSLVGDETQYFGPGTRLLVL.

This chain links TRBV11-1 with TRBJ2-7; D may be TRBD1 (5 bases). The V gene's germline CDR1 is SGHAT and CDR2 FQDESV (reference sequence). The CDR3 length is 14 residues. Trimming pared 2 bases from V and 0 bases from J, leaving 8 bases between. The CDR3 reads CASSLQGFSYEQYF. The CDR3 nucleotides are TGTGCCAGCAGCTTACAGGGTTTCTCCTACGAGCAGTACTTC.

V and J are TRBV14 and TRBJ2-7; 13 bases match TRBD2. Germline V gene lookup returns CDR1 SGHDN and CDR2 FVKESK. The CDR3 length is 17 residues. J was trimmed by 6 bases and V by 0 bases; bases with no gene match: 8. The CDR3 protein is CASSQERGLAGLSEQYF. The CDR3, as DNA: TGTGCCAGCAGCCAAGAAAGGGGACTAGCGGGACTGAGCGAGCAGTACTTC.

The genes are TRBV7-6 and TRBJ2-3; 7 bases are a match to TRBD2. This CDR3 is 14 amino acids long. J gave up 6 bases and V 5 bases, and 8 bases lay outside the gene matches. Germline-derived CDR1 and CDR2 are SGHVS and FNYEAQ. The CDR3 DNA sequence: TGTGCCAGCAGCGGACTAGGTCCGCTTGATACGCAGTATTTT. The encoded protein is CASSGLGPLDTQYF.

CDR3 nucleotide sequence: TGCGCCAGCAGCAAGGCACAGGGGTCCTACGAGCAGTACTTC. Protein product: CASSKAQGSYEQYF. The gene calls are TRBV5-1 and TRBJ2-7; TRBD1 agrees at 7 bases. Germline lookup yields CDR1 SGHRS and CDR2 YFSETQ. The CDR3 loop spans 14 amino acids. The V gene end was trimmed by 4 bases and the J gene end by 1 base; junction bases not matched to a gene: 5. The variable domain in full, with the rest retrieved from reference TRBV5-1 and TRBJ2-7, is KAGVTQTPRYLIKTRGQQVTLSCSPISGHRSVSWYQQTPGQGLQFLFEYFSETQRNKGNFPGRFSGRQFSNSRSEMNVSTLELGDSALYLCASSKAQGSYEQYFGPGTRLTVT.

In its sample, this clone was seen once. The chain has TRBV5-6 and TRBJ2-7, with D perhaps TRBD1 (6 bases). The CDR3 spans 15 residues. Germline CDR1 reads SGHDT; CDR2 reads YYEEEE. Trimming cost V 4 bases and J 0 bases, with 14 bases left between them. The CDR3 loop is CASSRGQFSSYEQYF. In nucleotides, the CDR3 is TGTGCCAGCAGCCGAGGACAGTTTAGCTCCTACGAGCAGTACTTC.

The chain employs TRBV7-8 and TRBJ2-1, with TRBD2 matching 8 bases. V shed 4 bases, J shed 4 bases, and the junction held 6 bases outside the gene matches. This CDR3 contains 15 residues. Looked up from germline, CDR1 is SGHVS and CDR2 is FQNEAQ. The CDR3 coding sequence is TGTGCCAGCAGCTGGACTAGCAAGTCTTACAATGAGCAGTTCTTC. This translates into CASSWTSKSYNEQFF. Full variable domain (outside the CDR3, taken from reference TRBV7-8 and TRBJ2-1): GAGVSQSPRYKVAKRGQDVALRCDPISGHVSLFWYQQALGQGPEFLTYFQNEAQLDKSGLPSDRFFAERPEGSVSTLKIQRTQQEDSAVYLCASSWTSKSYNEQFFGPGTRLTVL.

This chain joins TRBV12-5 and TRBJ1-1; D uncertain. The CDR3 runs to 13 residues. Trimming took off 1 base at V and 7 bases at J, with 10 bases between the two ends. In germline, CDR1 is LGHNT, CDR2 FRNRAP. The CDR3 DNA reads TGTGCTAGTGGTTTGGAACCCGAGAGTGAAGCTTTCTTT. Protein sequence: CASGLEPESEAFF. Full variable domain (rest looked up from reference TRBV12-5 and TRBJ1-1): DARVTQTPRHKVTEMGQEVTMRCQPILGHNTVFWYRQTMMQGLELLAYFRNRAPLDDSGMPKDRFSAEMPDATLATLKIQPSEPRDSAVYFCASGLEPESEAFFGQGTRLTVV.

The chain has TRBV15 and TRBJ2-3; D may correspond to TRBD1 or TRBD2 (5 bases each). The CDR3 is made up of 14 amino acids. V was cut by 3 bases and J by 4 bases, with 11 bases left in between. The germline CDR1 and CDR2 sequences are LNHNV and YYDKDF (reference sequence). DNA of the CDR3: TGTGCCACCAGCAGGGTACTAGGGGCAGATACGCAGTATTTT. Translating it yields CATSRVLGADTQYF.

The rearrangement links TRBV19 to TRBJ1-5; tentative D call: TRBD1 (6 bases). V was cut by 4 bases and J by 7 bases, with 17 bases left in between. This CDR3 has 15 residues. Per germline, CDR1 LNHDA and CDR2 SQIVND (reference sequence). The CDR3: CASSTQDRFRQPQHF. The CDR3, as DNA: TGTGCCAGTAGTACCCAAGACAGGTTTAGGCAGCCCCAGCATTTT.

The rearrangement links TRBV2 to TRBJ1-3; D is uncertain. This CDR3 has 14 amino acids. Trimming cost V 5 bases and J 0 bases, with 8 bases left between them. Germline CDR1 reads SNHLY; CDR2 reads FYNNEI. The CDR3 here is CASSRGSSGNTIYF. In DNA form, the CDR3 reads TGTGCCAGCAGTCGTGGGAGCTCTGGAAACACCATATATTTT.

The chain is built from TRBV15 and TRBJ2-7; no clear D gene. V was pared by 0 bases and J by 3 bases, with 12 bases between. The CDR3 runs to 15 residues. Per germline, CDR1 LNHNV and CDR2 YYDKDF (reference sequence). The chain's CDR3 is CATSRESEVLYEQYF. CDR3 DNA: TGTGCCACCAGCAGAGAATCCGAGGTCCTCTACGAGCAGTACTTC.

V is TRBV19 and J is TRBJ1-1; tentatively, D is TRBD1 (5 bases). Deletions cut 1 base from V and 3 bases from J, with 6 bases between. The CDR3 extends over 13 amino acids. Germline assignment: CDR1 LNHDA and CDR2 SQIVND (reference sequence). DNA of the CDR3: TGTGCCAGTAGTATAGGACAGTACACTGAAGCTTTCTTT. Its protein product is CASSIGQYTEAFF. The complete variable domain, with remaining parts taken from reference TRBV19 and TRBJ1-1, reads DGGITQSPKYLFRKEGQNVTLSCEQNLNHDAMYWYRQDPGQGLRLIYYSQIVNDFQKGDIAEGYSVSREKKESFPLTVTSAQKNPTAFYLCASSIGQYTEAFFGQGTRLTVV.

The chain has TRBV10-2 and TRBJ1-1; D might be TRBD1 (5 bases). V shed 7 bases and J shed 0 bases, with 12 bases lying between them. From germline, CDR1 is WSHSY and CDR2 SAAADI. The length of the CDR3 is 14 residues. CDR3 in amino acids: CASTEGRLNTEAFF. Here the CDR3 DNA reads TGCGCCAGCACCGAGGGGCGGCTGAACACTGAAGCTTTCTTT.

The V and J genes are TRBV5-1 and TRBJ1-2; no clear D gene. Trimming removed 1 base at V and 8 bases at J, with 9 bases between. Germline V gives CDR1 SGHRS, CDR2 YFSETQ. The CDR3 covers 12 residues. The CDR3 region has the DNA TGCGCCAGCAGCTTGAGCGGTGAAGGCTACACCTTC. Its protein is CASSLSGEGYTF.

In DNA form, the CDR3 reads TGTGCCAGCAGCTTCGGAGGGGGGCCAGAGACCCAGTACTTC. Encoded protein: CASSFGGGPETQYF. The rearrangement uses TRBV7-2 and TRBJ2-5; the D call may be TRBD1 or TRBD2 (6 bases each). CDR3 size: 14 residues. Germline V gives CDR1 SGHTA, CDR2 FQGNSA. The germline V and J ends were trimmed by 3 bases and 4 bases, with 12 bases remaining between them.

The chain has TRBV6-5 and TRBJ1-1; perhaps TRBD1 as D (5 bases). In germline, CDR1 is MNHEY, CDR2 SVGAGI. Trimming took off 8 bases at V and 3 bases at J, with 7 bases between the two ends. The CDR3 sequence is 11 residues long. CDR3 DNA sequence: TGTGCCAGCGGGGGTTACACTGAAGCTTTCTTT. Amino acids: CASGGYTEAFF.

This clone occurred once. The genes are TRBV4-3 and TRBJ1-4; the D gene is possibly TRBD1 (5 bases). The germline CDR1 and CDR2 sequences are LGHNA and YSLEER. The CDR3 runs 17 residues. V lost 1 base, J lost 3 bases, and 15 bases lay in between. Here the CDR3 DNA reads TGCGCCAGCAGCCAAGGTCCTCAGGGAAGCTCTAATGAAAAACTGTTTTTT. It translates to CASSQGPQGSSNEKLFF.

The rearrangement links TRBV19 to TRBJ2-1; 9 bases map to TRBD2. There are 16 residues in the CDR3. Germline trimming cut 3 bases from V and 7 bases from J; bases unmatched to any gene: 10. Germline CDR1 reads LNHDA; CDR2 reads SQIVND (reference sequence). CDR3 loop: CASSIRSGSDRNEQFF. CDR3 nucleotides: TGTGCCAGTAGTATTCGTAGCGGGAGTGATAGGAATGAGCAGTTCTTC. The full variable domain, its missing parts supplied by reference TRBV19 and TRBJ2-1, is DGGITQSPKYLFRKEGQNVTLSCEQNLNHDAMYWYRQDPGQGLRLIYYSQIVNDFQKGDIAEGYSVSREKKESFPLTVTSAQKNPTAFYLCASSIRSGSDRNEQFFGPGTRLTVL.

This clone has just one count. The chain couples TRBV28 to TRBJ1-2, with 12 positions matching TRBD1. The CDR3 contains 16 residues. The V and J ends lost 5 bases and 8 bases, in that order; junction bases with no gene match: 12. Germline CDR1 reads MDHEN; CDR2 reads SYDVKM. This chain's CDR3 is CASSAPGTGGAGGYTF. The CDR3 DNA is TGTGCCAGCAGTGCCCCCGGGACAGGGGGCGCGGGGGGCTACACCTTC.

The rearrangement joins TRBV5-1 to TRBJ2-2; the D gene is possibly TRBD1 (6 bases). The germline gives CDR1 SGHRS, CDR2 YFSETQ. Deletions cut 3 bases from V and 4 bases from J, with 13 bases between. The CDR3 has 15 amino acids. This CDR3 reads CASSSGDVATGELFF. DNA of the CDR3: TGCGCCAGCAGCTCAGGGGATGTGGCCACCGGGGAGCTGTTTTTT.